This passage covers 25 T cell receptor beta chains from one sample sequenced in a study of cytomegalovirus exposure and HLA in healthy donors. TCRdb keeps only in-frame clones here, not all; method: immunoSEQ multiplex PCR. The sample records 150,000 to 200,000 clones, around nine tenths being singletons. The sequencing input was PBMCs. These receptor sequences come from a young woman in good health and CMV-seropositive.

The rearrangement joins TRBV7-9 to TRBJ2-1, with 8 positions matching TRBD1. CDR1 SEHNR and CDR2 FQNEAQ come from the germline V gene (reference sequence). After removal of 0 bases from V and 6 bases from J, the junction contained 1 base not matched to a gene. This CDR3 has 14 residues. The CDR3 sequence is CASSLATGANEQFF. The DNA of the CDR3 is TGTGCCAGCAGCTTAGCGACAGGGGCCAATGAGCAGTTCTTC.

V usage is TRBV7-9 and J usage is TRBJ1-1, with 9 bases aligning to TRBD1. Trimming took 4 bases from V and 6 from J; bases not matched to a gene: 9. CDR3 length equals 15 residues. From germline, CDR1 is SEHNR and CDR2 FQNEAQ (reference sequence). CDR3 sequence: CASSYTRQGDPEAFF. DNA of the CDR3: TGTGCCAGCAGCTACACTAGACAGGGGGACCCTGAAGCTTTCTTT.

A word on this clone: A junction boundary mismatches the germline segment, possibly from a read error. The chain carries TRBV7-7 and TRBJ2-5, with 9 bases identical to TRBD2. This CDR3 has 15 residues. Germline V gives CDR1 SSHAT, CDR2 FNYEAQ (reference sequence). This chain's CDR3 is CASSLLAGAQETQYF. CDR3 DNA sequence: TGTGCTAGCAGCCTCTTAGCGGGAGCACAAGAGACCCAGTACTTC.

This chain links TRBV5-1 with TRBJ2-6; D perhaps matches TRBD2 (6 bases). Germline loops: CDR1 SGHRS, CDR2 YFSETQ. Between the trimmed V and J ends, which lost 4 bases and 0 bases, there was a span of 17 bases. The length of the CDR3 is 18 residues. The CDR3 DNA reads TGCGCCAGCAGCCCGGGGACTTTCTTGAGCTCTGGGGCCAACGTCCTGACTTTC. This encodes CASSPGTFLSSGANVLTF.

The V gene is TRBV7-6, the J gene TRBJ2-7; D perhaps matches TRBD1 (6 bases). The CDR3 is 14 amino acids. In germline, CDR1 is SGHVS, CDR2 FNYEAQ. Between the trimmed V and J ends, which lost 3 bases and 1 base, there was a span of 10 bases. In DNA form, the CDR3 reads TGTGCCAGCAGCTTGATGACAGGTTCCTACGAGCAGTACTTC. Residues: CASSLMTGSYEQYF.

This sequence joins TRBV5-1 and TRBJ1-2, with TRBD1 identical over 9 bases. Germline-derived CDR1 and CDR2 are SGHRS and YFSETQ. V was clipped by 2 bases and J by 4 bases; unmatched bases: 3. The CDR3 contains 14 residues. The CDR3 here is CASSFTGGLYGYTF. CDR3 nucleotide sequence: TGCGCCAGCAGCTTTACAGGGGGCCTCTATGGCTACACCTTC.

V gene TRBV18 combines with J gene TRBJ2-1; 10 nucleotides agree with TRBD2. CDR3 size: 15 residues. The junction had 7 bases not matched to a gene; V was cut back by 3 bases and J by 8 bases. Germline loops: CDR1 KGHSH, CDR2 LQKENI. This CDR3 is CASSPTTSGQDEQFF. CDR3 bases: TGTGCCAGCTCACCGACGACTAGCGGGCAGGATGAGCAGTTCTTC.

The J gene is TRBJ2-3, the V gene TRBV7-3; TRBD2 aligns across 7 bases. Germline V gene lookup returns CDR1 SGHTA and CDR2 FQGTGA. This CDR3 has 15 amino acids. Germline trimming cut 5 bases from V and 4 bases from J; bases unmatched to any gene: 9. The CDR3 loop is CASSKGGGSSDTQYF. The CDR3 nucleotides are TGTGCCAGCAGCAAAGGCGGCGGGAGCTCAGATACGCAGTATTTT.

The chain links TRBV19 to TRBJ1-4; 7 bases fit TRBD1. Looked up from germline, CDR1 is LNHDA and CDR2 is SQIVND (reference sequence). This CDR3 has 16 residues. Losses at the gene ends were 5 bases for V and 3 bases for J; bases not matched to a gene: 9. The CDR3 DNA reads as TGTGCCAGTAGTTTCCTTCCCGGACAGGCTAATGAAAAACTGTTTTTT. Translating it yields CASSFLPGQANEKLFF.

This chain connects TRBV15 to TRBJ1-4; possibly TRBD1 for D (6 bases). The V gene's germline CDR1 is LNHNV and CDR2 YYDKDF (reference sequence). The CDR3 length is 16 residues. V shed 0 bases and J shed 8 bases, with 16 bases lying between them. The CDR3 here is CATSRDRDTRGEKLFF. CDR3 in DNA: TGTGCCACCAGCAGAGATCGGGACACCCGAGGGGAAAAACTGTTTTTT.

The chain links TRBV19 to TRBJ2-5; 7 nucleotides match TRBD1. Trimming cost V 8 bases and J 1 base; bases outside gene matches: 1. The CDR3 extends over 12 amino acids. From germline, CDR1 is LNHDA and CDR2 SQIVND (reference sequence). CDR3 amino acids: CASRDSQETQYF. CDR3 DNA sequence: TGTGCCAGTCGGGACAGCCAAGAGACCCAGTACTTC. Looking up the rest from reference TRBV19 and TRBJ2-5 gives the full variable domain: DGGITQSPKYLFRKEGQNVTLSCEQNLNHDAMYWYRQDPGQGLRLIYYSQIVNDFQKGDIAEGYSVSREKKESFPLTVTSAQKNPTAFYLCASRDSQETQYFGPGTRLLVL.

The chain is built from TRBV6-5 and TRBJ2-7, with 10 bases identical to TRBD1. The CDR3 has 14 residues. Germline V CDR1 and CDR2: MNHEY, SVGAGI. V dropped 5 bases and J dropped 6; count of bases not matched to a gene: 7. The CDR3 DNA reads TGTGCCAGCAGTCAACCGGGACAGGGGCCCGAGCAGTACTTC. This encodes CASSQPGQGPEQYF.

CDR3 DNA sequence: TGTGCCACCAGCAGAGATGTCCTAGCGGAACTTGAGCAGTTCTTC. It yields the protein CATSRDVLAELEQFF. This chain connects TRBV15 to TRBJ2-1; 7 bases are a match to TRBD2. Germline trimming cut 0 bases from V and 9 bases from J; bases unmatched to any gene: 8. CDR1 and CDR2 (germline): LNHNV, YYDKDF (reference sequence). This CDR3 is built from 15 residues.

The V gene is TRBV9, the J gene TRBJ2-2, with D possibly being TRBD1 (5 bases). The V and J ends lost 2 bases and 6 bases respectively, with 5 bases between them. From germline, CDR1 is SGDLS and CDR2 YYNGEE. The CDR3 loop spans 12 amino acids. Written as DNA, the CDR3 is TGTGCCAGCAGCGTGGGGCCCGGGGAGCTGTTTTTT. Its translation: CASSVGPGELFF. Supplemented by reference TRBV9 and TRBJ2-2, the full variable domain reads DSGVTQTPKHLITATGQRVTLRCSPRSGDLSVYWYQQSLDQGLQFLIQYYNGEERAKGNILERFSAQQFPDLHSELNLSSLELGDSALYFCASSVGPGELFFGEGSRLTVL.

The rearrangement uses TRBV27 and TRBJ2-7, with TRBD2 as a possible D gene (8 bases). Germline CDR1 MNHEY, CDR2 SMNVEV (reference sequence). Trimming stripped 6 bases from V and 2 bases from J, with 14 bases between. The CDR3 has 14 amino acids. CDR3 residues: CASRAGRGPYEQYF. The CDR3 DNA is TGTGCCAGCAGGGCCGGGAGGGGGCCCTACGAGCAGTACTTC.

In nucleotides, the CDR3 is TGCGCCAGCAGCTTGGAGTCTAGCGGGGATCACACCGGGGAGCTGTTTTTT. The encoded protein is CASSLESSGDHTGELFF. This chain connects TRBV5-1 to TRBJ2-2; TRBD2 agrees at 9 bases. V shed 0 bases and J 3 bases; nucleotides not matched to a gene: 6. This CDR3 spans 17 amino acids. In germline, CDR1 is SGHRS, CDR2 YFSETQ.

V gene TRBV4-1 combines with J gene TRBJ2-5; tentative D call: TRBD1 (5 bases). The CDR3 is 15 amino acids. Germline lookup yields CDR1 MGHRA and CDR2 YSYEKL. V was trimmed by 1 base and J by 6 bases, leaving 15 bases between them. The CDR3 protein is CASSQVGRAEQTQYF. CDR3 bases: TGCGCCAGCAGCCAAGTGGGCAGGGCCGAACAGACCCAGTACTTC.

The CDR3 DNA is TGCGCCAGCAGTGACCCGGGGGGGGTGAGCACAGATACGCAGTATTTT. The encoded protein is CASSDPGGVSTDTQYF. The chain links TRBV10-2 to TRBJ2-3, with 8 bases matching TRBD2. Trimming cost V 3 bases and J 0 bases; bases outside gene matches: 5. CDR3 length: 16 residues. Germline-derived CDR1 and CDR2 are WSHSY and SAAADI.

The rearrangement links TRBV6-6 to TRBJ1-5, with D tentatively TRBD1 (5 bases). CDR1 is MNHNY, CDR2 SVGAGI, per germline (reference sequence). V lost 10 bases, J lost 7 bases, and 17 bases lay in between. The CDR3 runs 13 residues. Written as DNA, the CDR3 is TGTGCCACAGACCAGGGAATTGGGCAGCCCCAGCATTTT. It yields the protein CATDQGIGQPQHF.

This chain links TRBV30 with TRBJ1-1, with TRBD1 matching 11 bases. CDR3 length: 14 amino acids. The germline gives CDR1 GTSNPN, CDR2 SVGIG (reference sequence). The V gene end was trimmed by 3 bases and the J gene end by 7 bases; junction bases not matched to a gene: 7. CDR3 sequence: CAWRDRGRGFEAFF. CDR3 sequence (DNA): TGTGCCTGGAGGGACAGGGGGCGCGGATTTGAAGCTTTCTTT.

The V and J genes are TRBV5-6 and TRBJ2-2; 12 nucleotides match TRBD2. Germline CDR1 reads SGHDT; CDR2 reads YYEEEE. The V segment lost 0 bases and the J segment 7 bases; nucleotides outside the gene matches: 4. The CDR3 consists of 16 residues. CDR3 protein: CASSLGLAGVGGELFF. Written as DNA, the CDR3 is TGTGCCAGCAGCTTGGGACTAGCGGGAGTCGGCGGGGAGCTGTTTTTT. The whole variable domain, remainder taken from reference TRBV5-6 and TRBJ2-2, is DAGVTQSPTHLIKTRGQQVTLRCSPKSGHDTVSWYQQALGQGPQFIFQYYEEEERQRGNFPDRFSGHQFPNYSSELNVNALLLGDSALYLCASSLGLAGVGGELFFGEGSRLTVL.

A few counts support this clone. The rearrangement links TRBV7-8 to TRBJ1-5; 7 nucleotides line up with TRBD1. The CDR3 contains 14 residues. The V and J ends lost 2 bases and 6 bases, in that order; junction bases with no gene match: 4. The germline V gene encodes CDR1 SGHVS and CDR2 FQNEAQ. CDR3 in amino acids: CASSLYRGGQPQHF. As DNA, the CDR3 is TGTGCCAGCAGCTTATACAGGGGTGGTCAGCCCCAGCATTTT.

This rearrangement joins TRBV15 to TRBJ1-2; D is perhaps TRBD1 (6 bases). Per the germline V gene, CDR1 is LNHNV and CDR2 is YYDKDF (reference sequence). There are 11 residues in the CDR3. V lost 8 bases to trimming and J lost 8 bases, with 12 bases between them. The CDR3 DNA follows: TGTGCCACCCGGACAGTCGGGGGCTACACCTTC. Amino acids: CATRTVGGYTF. The variable domain in full, completed from reference TRBV15 and TRBJ1-2, reads DAMVIQNPRYQVTQFGKPVTLSCSQTLNHNVMYWYQQKSSQAPKLLFHYYDKDFNNEADTPDNFQSRRPNTSFCFLDIRSPGLGDTAMYLCATRTVGGYTFGSGTRLTVV.

V and J are TRBV5-6 and TRBJ2-3, with 10 nucleotides matching TRBD2. The CDR3 spans 17 residues. Trimming removed 4 bases from V and 2 bases from J; junction bases left unmatched: 10. CDR1 SGHDT and CDR2 YYEEEE come from the germline V gene. CDR3 region: CASSPRRLAGNTDTQYF. In DNA form, the CDR3 reads TGTGCCAGCAGCCCCCGTCGACTAGCGGGTAACACAGATACGCAGTATTTT.

The rearrangement joins TRBV28 to TRBJ2-3; TRBD2 aligns across 12 bases. The CDR3 loop spans 15 amino acids. The germline CDR1 and CDR2 sequences are MDHEN and SYDVKM. Trimming cost V 6 bases and J 5 bases; bases outside gene matches: 6. Written as DNA, the CDR3 is TGTGCCAGCAGCCCGACGGGACTAGCGGGAGATACGCAGTATTTT. This sequence encodes CASSPTGLAGDTQYF.